This T cell receptor beta chain appears in the sequencing data of a study of T cell responses to AZD1222 COVID-19 vaccine. Notes on the study in general: Donors, mostly white British, included more females; clonal diversity was possibly underestimated. Regions left unmutated in variants are reportedly the target of nearly half of spike-specific TCRs. When two AZD1222 doses had been given, Spike-specific TCR breadth and depth rose. Regions 160-218 and 743-854 held dominance among vaccine-associated CD4 TCRs, which spanned spike.

Repertoires were generated with immunoSEQ multiplex PCR, while TCRdb's copy carries only in-frame clones and drops some. The sample records about 39,000 clones, approximately 88% being singletons. Concerning this clone: The antigen is undetermined.

The germline gives CDR1 KGHDR, CDR2 SFDVKD. The V gene lost 4 bases and the J gene lost 3 bases, with 14 bases spanning the gap. This CDR3 contains 15 residues. Sequences were derived from peripheral blood, sampled 28 days after the second AZD1222 dose. The rearrangement links TRBV24-1 to TRBJ1-1; maybe TRBD1 (5 bases). The receptor was isolated from an adult who received the AZD1222 COVID-19 vaccine. CDR3 sequence: CATSDREAIDTEAFF. As DNA, the CDR3 is TGTGCCACCAGTGACAGGGAGGCTATTGACACTGAAGCTTTCTTT.